This entry lists 29 T cell receptor beta chains sequenced from one sample in a study of cytomegalovirus exposure and HLA in healthy donors. PCR primers comprised 60 Vbeta and 13 Jbeta primers. Assay: immunoSEQ multiplex PCR; the TCRdb copy retains only in-frame clones and omits some. The data show about 170,000 clones, roughly 80% seen once. The material sequenced was PBMCs. The origin of the receptors is a male donor in good health and CMV-seronegative.

The rearrangement uses TRBV28 and TRBJ2-2; TRBD2 matches 15 bases. Germline V CDR1 and CDR2: MDHEN, SYDVKM. The CDR3 covers 14 residues. Trimming cost V 10 bases and J 6 bases; bases outside gene matches: 3. The CDR3 DNA sequence: TGTGCCACCCGGACTAGCGGGAGGGCCGGGGAGCTGTTTTTT. It encodes CATRTSGRAGELFF.

The rearrangement joins TRBV7-2 to TRBJ2-1; 8 nucleotides match TRBD1. The length of the CDR3 is 12 residues. The germline gives CDR1 SGHTA, CDR2 FQGNSA. V dropped 5 bases and J dropped 15; count of bases not matched to a gene: 9. In DNA form, the CDR3 reads TGTGCCAGCAGCCCTGGACGGGACAGGCCGTTCTTC. Residues: CASSPGRDRPFF.

The V call is TRBV2, the J call TRBJ2-3; 7 bases align to TRBD2. This CDR3 has 15 amino acids. V was clipped by 4 bases and J by 6 bases; unmatched bases: 10. CDR1 is SNHLY, CDR2 FYNNEI, per germline. CDR3 nucleotide sequence: TGTGCCAGCAGTGGCTTGACTAGCCCTTCGGATACGCAGTATTTT. Its protein is CASSGLTSPSDTQYF.

V and J are TRBV27 and TRBJ1-4; 9 bases line up with TRBD1. Per the germline V gene, CDR1 is MNHEY and CDR2 is SMNVEV (reference sequence). This CDR3 region has 13 residues. V was clipped by 8 bases and J by 9 bases; unmatched bases: 7. CDR3 bases: TGTGCCAGCGGAGGGACAGGGCTGAAAAAACTGTTTTTT. Protein: CASGGTGLKKLFF.

This clone appeared a single time. The chain combines TRBV5-1 with TRBJ2-5; TRBD2 aligns across 7 bases. The end of the DNA is better explained by TRBJ2-7, so the J call may be wrong. The length of the CDR3 is 12 residues. Germline V gene data show CDR1 as SGHRS and CDR2 as YFSETQ. CDR3 nucleotide sequence: TGCGCCAGCAGCCCGGGGGGAGGCGAGCAGTACTTC. Translation gives CASSPGGGEQYF.

The chain is built from TRBV5-4 and TRBJ2-3, with 10 bases matching TRBD2. Germline V gene sequence: CDR1 SGHNT, CDR2 YYREEE (reference sequence). This CDR3 has 15 residues. Trimming at V came to 4 bases and at J to 3 bases, leaving 5 bases not matched to a gene. The CDR3 loop reads CASSPTSGLTDTQYF. CDR3 coding DNA: TGTGCCAGCAGCCCGACTAGCGGGCTTACAGATACGCAGTATTTT.

CDR3 nucleotide sequence: TGTGCCAGCAGCTTATGGGGACAGGGTAATTCACCCCTCCACTTT. Its translation is CASSLWGQGNSPLHF. The chain carries TRBV7-3 and TRBJ1-6, with 9 nucleotides matching TRBD1. CDR1 SGHTA and CDR2 FQGTGA come from the germline V gene. The CDR3 has 15 amino acids. V dropped 2 bases and J dropped 6; count of bases not matched to a gene: 2.

This clone has just a few counts. The V and J genes are TRBV6-6 and TRBJ1-4, with a tentative D call TRBD1 (5 bases). Trimming removed 5 bases at V and 7 bases at J, with 8 bases between. CDR1 is MNHNY, CDR2 SVGAGI, per germline (reference sequence). CDR3 size: 12 residues. CDR3 sequence reads: CASSTGGEKLFF. The CDR3 nucleotides are TGTGCCAGCAGTACAGGTGGTGAAAAACTGTTTTTT.

This clone came up once. One end of the junction is discordant with germline, which a read error may explain. J is TRBJ2-5 and V is TRBV7-7; D unclear. This CDR3 is built from 15 residues. Germline assignment: CDR1 SSHAT and CDR2 FNYEAQ (reference sequence). CDR3 nucleotides: TGTGCTAGCAGCTTTAGGCTGGGCAACCGCGAGACCCAGTACTTC. Amino acid sequence: CASSFRLGNRETQYF. Combining the CDR3 with reference TRBV7-7 and TRBJ2-5 gives the whole variable domain GAGVSQSPRYKVTKRGQDVTLRCDPISSHATLYWYQQALGQGPEFLTYFNYEAQPDKSGLPSDRFSAERPEGSISTLTIQRTEQRDSAMYRCASSFRLGNRETQYFGPGTRLLVL.

This chain connects TRBV14 to TRBJ2-7; D perhaps matches TRBD2 (6 bases). The V gene's germline CDR1 is SGHDN and CDR2 FVKESK. The ends were cut back, 2 bases at V and 5 bases at J, with 13 bases in the middle. The CDR3 is made up of 14 amino acids. The CDR3 nucleotides read TGTGCCAGCAGCCAACGACGGGGGAACAACGAGCAGTACTTC. It codes for CASSQRRGNNEQYF.

This rearrangement joins TRBV6-6 to TRBJ2-5, with D tentatively TRBD1 (5 bases). V lost 6 bases to trimming and J lost 5 bases, with 13 bases between them. Germline lookup yields CDR1 MNHNY and CDR2 SVGAGI (reference sequence). CDR3 length equals 13 residues. This chain's CDR3 is CASSPAGIETQYF. In DNA form, the CDR3 reads TGTGCCAGCAGCCCAGCAGGGATCGAGACCCAGTACTTC.

The chain has TRBV28 and TRBJ2-3, with 8 bases lining up with TRBD2. Per the germline V gene, CDR1 is MDHEN and CDR2 is SYDVKM. The CDR3 extends over 15 amino acids. V trimming: 4 bases; J trimming: 6 bases; junction bases outside the gene matches: 9. CDR3 residues: CASSSIGRAGDTQYF. CDR3 bases: TGTGCCAGCAGTTCAATCGGGAGGGCCGGGGATACGCAGTATTTT.

The count of this clone is one. The chain joins TRBV7-3 to TRBJ2-5, with a possible D match to TRBD1 (6 bases). V was pared by 5 bases and J by 2 bases, with 15 bases between. The CDR3 totals 15 residues. The germline V gene encodes CDR1 SGHTA and CDR2 FQGTGA. As DNA, the CDR3 is TGTGCCAGCAGCCCCCTAGGTAGGGGGCAAGAGACCCAGTACTTC. As protein: CASSPLGRGQETQYF.

This clone was seen only once. The rearrangement links TRBV6-5 to TRBJ1-6; the D is unclear. The germline gives CDR1 MNHEY, CDR2 SVGAGI. Trimming removed 7 bases at V and 2 bases at J, with 12 bases between. The CDR3 totals 15 residues. For the CDR3, the DNA is TGTGCCAGCACGCGGGCTAGCGCCTATAATTCACCCCTCCACTTT. Its protein product is CASTRASAYNSPLHF.

This clone has just a few counts. The chain joins TRBV30 to TRBJ1-1; no clear D gene. This CDR3 is 14 amino acids long. V was clipped by 2 bases and J by 4 bases, with 14 bases between them. Per germline, CDR1 GTSNPN and CDR2 SVGIG (reference sequence). This CDR3 reads CAWSLERTSTEAFF. The CDR3 coding sequence is TGTGCCTGGAGTCTGGAGCGAACGAGCACTGAAGCTTTCTTT.

The table lists this clone with a few counts. The V and J genes are TRBV7-9 and TRBJ1-1, with D perhaps matching TRBD1 (6 bases). V lost 5 bases and J lost 3, with 16 bases in between. The CDR3 runs to 15 residues. Per germline, CDR1 SEHNR and CDR2 FQNEAQ (reference sequence). For the CDR3, the DNA is TGTGCCAGCAGCCTCTCGGGACACCCGTACACTGAAGCTTTCTTT. Amino acid sequence: CASSLSGHPYTEAFF.

The V and J genes are TRBV4-2 and TRBJ2-5; D is possibly TRBD2 (6 bases). Germline V CDR1 and CDR2: LGHNA, YNFKEQ. This CDR3 region has 14 residues. The ends were cut back, 2 bases at V and 2 bases at J, with 9 bases in the middle. In DNA, the CDR3 is TGTGCCAGCAGCCAACACGGAGGGCAAGAGACCCAGTACTTC. Translated: CASSQHGGQETQYF.

This chain joins TRBV9 and TRBJ1-4; the match to TRBD1 covers 7 bases. Trimming removed 4 bases from V and 4 bases from J; junction bases left unmatched: 10. Germline loops: CDR1 SGDLS, CDR2 YYNGEE. The CDR3 length is 16 residues. The CDR3 sequence is CASSPYGGQSNEKLFF. In DNA, the CDR3 is TGTGCCAGCAGCCCCTATGGGGGACAGAGTAATGAAAAACTGTTTTTT. Full variable domain (outside the CDR3, taken from reference TRBV9 and TRBJ1-4): DSGVTQTPKHLITATGQRVTLRCSPRSGDLSVYWYQQSLDQGLQFLIQYYNGEERAKGNILERFSAQQFPDLHSELNLSSLELGDSALYFCASSPYGGQSNEKLFFGSGTQLSVL.

This chain uses TRBV27 with TRBJ2-5; the match to TRBD2 covers 12 bases. The CDR3 extends over 15 amino acids. The ends lost 5 bases at V and 2 bases at J; junction bases unmatched: 3. From germline, CDR1 is MNHEY and CDR2 SMNVEV (reference sequence). For the CDR3, the DNA is TGTGCCAGCAGTGTGACTAGCGGGGGACAAGAGACCCAGTACTTC. Translation: CASSVTSGGQETQYF.

V is TRBV5-8 and J is TRBJ2-7; no clear D. Trimming shortened V by 5 bases and J by 0 bases, and 12 bases separated the two germline ends. There are 14 residues in the CDR3. The germline V gene encodes CDR1 SGHTS and CDR2 YDEGEE. The CDR3 protein is CASSKHRTSYEQYF. CDR3 nucleotide sequence: TGTGCCAGCAGTAAACACCGTACCTCCTACGAGCAGTACTTC. Looking up the rest from reference TRBV5-8 and TRBJ2-7 gives the full variable domain: EAGVTQSPTHLIKTRGQQATLRCSPISGHTSVYWYQQALGLGLQFLLWYDEGEERNRGNFPPRFSGRQFPNYSSELNVNALELEDSALYLCASSKHRTSYEQYFGPGTRLTVT.

The chain employs TRBV7-3 and TRBJ2-1; 10 bases line up with TRBD2. CDR3 length: 15 amino acids. Unmatched junction bases numbered 5, after V lost 3 bases and J lost 6 bases. Germline lookup yields CDR1 SGHTA and CDR2 FQGTGA. The chain's CDR3 is CASSLGASGSNEQFF. The CDR3 nucleotides read TGTGCCAGCAGCTTGGGAGCTAGCGGGAGCAATGAGCAGTTCTTC.

This rearrangement joins TRBV9 to TRBJ2-5, with TRBD2 matching over 12 bases. J was trimmed by 2 bases and V by 2 bases; bases with no gene match: 7. The CDR3 is 17 residues long. Germline loops: CDR1 SGDLS, CDR2 YYNGEE. The CDR3: CASSVGPLAGGQETQYF. Written as DNA, the CDR3 is TGTGCCAGCAGCGTGGGGCCCCTAGCGGGGGGGCAAGAGACCCAGTACTTC.

Details on this clone: Its ends do not fully match the called genes, so a read error is possible. The rearrangement uses TRBV7-8 and TRBJ2-7, with D possibly matching TRBD1 (5 bases). Germline values: CDR1 SGHVS, CDR2 FQNEAQ. This CDR3 spans 14 amino acids. The CDR3 DNA follows: TGTGCCAGCAGCTTAGCCCCGGACATCCTAGGGCATTTCTTC. Protein product: CASSLAPDILGHFF. The complete variable domain, with remaining parts taken from reference TRBV7-8 and TRBJ2-7, reads GAGVSQSPRYKVAKRGQDVALRCDPISGHVSLFWYQQALGQGPEFLTYFQNEAQLDKSGLPSDRFFAERPEGSVSTLKIQRTQQEDSAVYLCASSLAPDILGHFFGPGTRLTVT.

The chain links TRBV7-9 to TRBJ2-7, with 9 bases matching TRBD2. CDR3 length: 15 amino acids. V lost 1 base, J lost 6 bases, and 7 bases stayed unmatched. The V gene's germline CDR1 is SEHNR and CDR2 FQNEAQ (reference sequence). This chain's CDR3 is CASSLEVAGVLEQYF. The CDR3 nucleotides read TGTGCCAGCAGCTTAGAGGTAGCGGGAGTTCTCGAGCAGTACTTC.

The chain combines TRBV5-6 with TRBJ1-1; 9 bases match TRBD1. Trimming took 5 bases from V and 5 from J; bases not matched to a gene: 7. Germline values: CDR1 SGHDT, CDR2 YYEEEE. The CDR3 totals 14 residues. Here the CDR3 DNA reads TGTGCCAGCAGGGGAAACAGGGGGCAAACTGAAGCTTTCTTT. Translated, it gives CASRGNRGQTEAFF.

The chain links TRBV6-5 to TRBJ2-5; TRBD1 is a possible D gene (8 bases). The DNA end favors TRBJ2-7, so the J call may be wrong. This CDR3 is built from 14 residues. Germline V lookup: CDR1 MNHEY, CDR2 SVGAGI. CDR3 residues: CASSYDRGGYEQYF. The CDR3 DNA reads TGTGCCAGCAGTTACGACAGGGGAGGGTACGAGCAGTACTTC.

The chain employs TRBV5-1 and TRBJ2-5, with D tentatively TRBD1 (6 bases). V was pared by 1 base and J by 5 bases, with 18 bases between. The CDR3 runs 16 residues. Germline values: CDR1 SGHRS, CDR2 YFSETQ. CDR3 DNA sequence: TGCGCCAGCAGCTTGCCCACAGGGTTCGGTTGGGAGACCCAGTACTTC. Encoded protein: CASSLPTGFGWETQYF.

V is TRBV7-8 and J is TRBJ2-3, with no clear D. The germline gives CDR1 SGHVS, CDR2 FQNEAQ. V gave up 5 bases and J gave up 6 bases, with 6 bases separating them. This CDR3 is 11 amino acids long. CDR3 DNA: TGTGCCAGCAGCCCCCGTGATACGCAGTATTTT. It codes for CASSPRDTQYF.

The chain combines TRBV6-6 with TRBJ2-2; TRBD1 might be the D (6 bases). Germline V gives CDR1 MNHNY, CDR2 SVGAGI (reference sequence). The V end lost 7 bases, the J end lost 2 bases, and 11 bases lay between the germline ends. The CDR3 runs 14 residues. In nucleotides, the CDR3 is TGTGCCAGCACAAGACAGGCAAACACCGGGGAGCTGTTTTTT. Translating gives CASTRQANTGELFF.